This T cell receptor (beta chain) was captured in a study of blood T cell repertoires in COVID-19. About the research overall: The origin of the acute and convalescent COVID-19 samples was the United States, Italy and Spain. PBMCs, B-cell-depleted T cells, or T cells were the source of the cDNA or gDNA that made up the material.

TCRdb's copy holds only in-frame clones and misses some; the assay was immunoSEQ multiplex PCR. The table lists about 200,000 clones, approximately 84% of them singletons. The clonotype originates from a middle-aged man who had recovered from COVID-19. Sequencing used PBMCs or T cells enriched from blood (not recorded which).

In DNA form, the CDR3 reads TGCGCCAGCAGTGAGGGGGCTAGGGAAAAACTGTTTTTT. Protein: CASSEGAREKLFF. The chain has TRBV10-2 and TRBJ1-4, with D perhaps matching TRBD1 (5 bases). The CDR3 extends over 13 amino acids. The V end was cut by 2 bases, the J end by 8 bases, with 9 bases between. Looked up from germline, CDR1 is WSHSY and CDR2 is SAAADI.